This T cell receptor (beta chain) was sequenced during a study of blood T cell repertoires in COVID-19 (dated by TCRdb to 2019 to 2021). Turning to the overall study: Collaborator samples came from the United States, Italy and Spain and covered acute and convalescent phases of COVID-19. The repertoires were made available in a free public database intended to serve as a resource for research on the immune response to SARS-CoV-2. The samples were drawn from two sources: the first 160 participants of the ongoing ImmuneRACE study, and 1,254 subjects contributed by 6 global collaborators. Subjects who had been exposed to COVID-19, were actively infected with it, or had recovered from it provided the deeply sampled blood TCRbeta repertoires that made up the dataset. Where HLA class I and class II types were available, the types were taken from metadata supplied by the sample provider, not from assay-based typing. Nearly every sample came with metadata listing a de-identified subject ID, COVID-19 status, age in years and sex. The prospective study material was composed of cDNA or gDNA derived from T cells, B-cell-depleted T cells, or PBMCs.

TCRbeta CDR3 regions were amplified from genomic DNA using the immunoSEQ Assay, a bias-controlled multiplex PCR. In the paper's pipeline: Nucleated cell counts per sample were estimated from amplification of reference gene primers within the assay. To quantify the absolute abundance of each unique TCRbeta CDR3 rearrangement, sequence reads were collapsed and filtered. For each sample, productive Simpson clonality was calculated as the square root of Simpson's diversity index across productive rearrangements. Imported from immuneACCESS, the table was reduced by TCRdb to in-frame sequences with V and J called. These copies leave out some clones; in studies compared against another copy, an unresolved V gene accounts for under half, and the cause of the remainder is not known. That table furnishes V, J and clone size, whereas the DNA furnished D and trimming. Counted in this sample were 430,000 or so clones; over 75% of them appeared once. Of the sample, 1.4% to 1.5% is held by the ten largest clones.

Remarks on this clone: Its antigen remains unidentified. Per-base quality was not reported, and no clone a single base away is much larger than it.

Broad study findings and their caveats: Clinical and demographic metadata were provided uncurated, with the amount varying by source and participant.

Participants in the prospective study were aged about 18 to 100 years, lived in 20 to 30 United States geographic areas, and enrolled through a virtual design. In the prospective study, cohorts were assigned on the basis of participant-reported clinical history obtained from a screening survey and a study questionnaire. A participant counted as exposed if, within 2 weeks of entering the study, that participant had been in contact with someone who had a PCR-confirmed or clinician-diagnosed COVID-19 case. Each participant in the prospective study had whole blood, serum and a nasopharyngeal or oropharyngeal swab collected by mobile phlebotomists. Additional blood draws and questionnaires over an approximately two-month period could optionally be provided by prospective study participants. Prospective study blood samples were shipped either frozen or at room temperature before DNA extraction. The germline V gene encodes CDR1 SGDLS and CDR2 YYNGEE. Including cysteine and phenylalanine, the CDR3 has 17 amino acids. Of the read, only the CDR3 DNA is kept; its 51 bases are in frame from base 1. The V end loses 3 bases and the J end loses 1 base, and a stretch of 16 bases separates them.

The sequence was collected from a woman aged 18-30 years who had been exposed to COVID-19. This receptor chain uses TRBV9 and TRBJ2-2; matching of 5 bases hints at TRBD1 as the D gene. Sequenced material: PBMCs or T cells enriched from blood (not recorded which). The CDR3 in this case is CASSGPQAGRNTGELFF. The DNA sequence is as follows: TGTGCCAGCAGCGGTCCACAGGCTGGGCGGAACACCGGGGAGCTGTTTTTT.